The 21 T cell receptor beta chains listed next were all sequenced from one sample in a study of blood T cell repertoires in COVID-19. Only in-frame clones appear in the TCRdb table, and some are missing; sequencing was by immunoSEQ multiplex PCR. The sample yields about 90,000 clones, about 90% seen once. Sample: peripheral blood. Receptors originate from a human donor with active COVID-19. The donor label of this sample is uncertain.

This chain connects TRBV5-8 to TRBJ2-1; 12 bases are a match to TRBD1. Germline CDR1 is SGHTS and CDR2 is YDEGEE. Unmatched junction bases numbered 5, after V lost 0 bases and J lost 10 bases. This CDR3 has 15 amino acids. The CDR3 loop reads CASSLEGTGGLEQFF. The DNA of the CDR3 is TGTGCCAGCAGCTTGGAAGGGACAGGGGGCTTGGAGCAGTTCTTC.

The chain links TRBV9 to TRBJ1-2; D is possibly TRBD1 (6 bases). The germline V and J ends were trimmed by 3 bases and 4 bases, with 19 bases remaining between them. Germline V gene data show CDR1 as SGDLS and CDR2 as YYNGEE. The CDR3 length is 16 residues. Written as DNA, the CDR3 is TGTGCCAGCAGCGCCCCGGACAGACCGTACTCCTATGGCTACACCTTC. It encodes CASSAPDRPYSYGYTF. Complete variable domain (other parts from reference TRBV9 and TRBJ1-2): DSGVTQTPKHLITATGQRVTLRCSPRSGDLSVYWYQQSLDQGLQFLIQYYNGEERAKGNILERFSAQQFPDLHSELNLSSLELGDSALYFCASSAPDRPYSYGYTFGSGTRLTVV.

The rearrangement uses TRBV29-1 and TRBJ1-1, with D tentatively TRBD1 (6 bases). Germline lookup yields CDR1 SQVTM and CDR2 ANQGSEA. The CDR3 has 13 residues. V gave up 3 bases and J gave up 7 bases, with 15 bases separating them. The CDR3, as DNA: TGCAGCGTTGAGGATCTCGTCAGGGGTGAAGCTTTCTTT. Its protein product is CSVEDLVRGEAFF.

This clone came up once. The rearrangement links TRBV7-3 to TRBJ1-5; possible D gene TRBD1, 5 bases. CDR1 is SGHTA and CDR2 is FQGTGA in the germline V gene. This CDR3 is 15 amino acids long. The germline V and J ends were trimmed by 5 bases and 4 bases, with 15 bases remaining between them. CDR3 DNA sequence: TGTGCCAGCAGCCGATTCCCGGGGGAAAATCAGCCCCAGCATTTT. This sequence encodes CASSRFPGENQPQHF.

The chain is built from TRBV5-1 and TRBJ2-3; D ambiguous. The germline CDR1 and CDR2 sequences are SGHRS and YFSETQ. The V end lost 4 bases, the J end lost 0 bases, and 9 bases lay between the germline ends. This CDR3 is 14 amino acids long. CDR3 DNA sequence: TGCGCCAGCAGCAAGACTGGTAGCACAGATACGCAGTATTTT. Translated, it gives CASSKTGSTDTQYF. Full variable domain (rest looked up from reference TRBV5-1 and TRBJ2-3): KAGVTQTPRYLIKTRGQQVTLSCSPISGHRSVSWYQQTPGQGLQFLFEYFSETQRNKGNFPGRFSGRQFSNSRSEMNVSTLELGDSALYLCASSKTGSTDTQYFGPGTRLTVL.

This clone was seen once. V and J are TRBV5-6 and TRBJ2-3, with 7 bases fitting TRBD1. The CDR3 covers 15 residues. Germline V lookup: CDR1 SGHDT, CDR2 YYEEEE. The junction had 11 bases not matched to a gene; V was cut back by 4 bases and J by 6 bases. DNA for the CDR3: TGTGCCAGCAGCCATACCCTTGACAGGGTGGATACGCAGTATTTT. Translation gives CASSHTLDRVDTQYF.

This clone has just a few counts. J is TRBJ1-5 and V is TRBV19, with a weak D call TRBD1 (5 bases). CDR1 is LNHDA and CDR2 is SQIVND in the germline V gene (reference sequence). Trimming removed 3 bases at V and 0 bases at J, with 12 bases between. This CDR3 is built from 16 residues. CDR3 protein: CASSMIRDYSNQPQHF. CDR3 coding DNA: TGTGCCAGTAGTATGATAAGGGACTATAGCAATCAGCCCCAGCATTTT.

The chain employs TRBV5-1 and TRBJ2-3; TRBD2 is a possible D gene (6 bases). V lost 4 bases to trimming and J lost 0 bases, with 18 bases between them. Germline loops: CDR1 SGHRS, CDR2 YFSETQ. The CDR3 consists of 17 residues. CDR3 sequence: CASSELGGTYSTDTQYF. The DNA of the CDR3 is TGCGCCAGCAGCGAATTGGGGGGAACCTATAGCACAGATACGCAGTATTTT.

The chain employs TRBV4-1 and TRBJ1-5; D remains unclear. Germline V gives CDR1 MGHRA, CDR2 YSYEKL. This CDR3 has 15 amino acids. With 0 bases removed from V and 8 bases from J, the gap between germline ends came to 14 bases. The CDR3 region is CASSQEGEAIEPQHF. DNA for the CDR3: TGCGCCAGCAGCCAAGAAGGAGAGGCGATAGAGCCCCAGCATTTT.

The CDR3 loop reads CASSLTWASGGHSQETQYF. The CDR3 coding sequence is TGTGCCAGTAGTCTAACTTGGGCTAGCGGGGGCCATAGCCAAGAGACCCAGTACTTC. The chain couples TRBV19 to TRBJ2-5; 10 nucleotides align to TRBD2. Unmatched junction bases numbered 16, after V lost 5 bases and J lost 1 base. CDR3 length: 19 residues. The germline V gene encodes CDR1 LNHDA and CDR2 SQIVND (reference sequence).

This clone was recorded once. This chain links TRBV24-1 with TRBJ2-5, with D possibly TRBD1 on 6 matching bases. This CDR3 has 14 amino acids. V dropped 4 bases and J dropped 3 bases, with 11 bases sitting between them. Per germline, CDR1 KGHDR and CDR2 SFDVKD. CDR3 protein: CATSDPGQKETQYF. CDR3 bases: TGTGCCACCAGTGACCCTGGACAGAAAGAGACCCAGTACTTC.

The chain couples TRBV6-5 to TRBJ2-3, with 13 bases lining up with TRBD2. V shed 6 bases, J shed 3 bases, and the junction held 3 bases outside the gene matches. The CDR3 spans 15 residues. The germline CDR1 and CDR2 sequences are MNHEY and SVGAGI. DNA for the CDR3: TGTGCCAGCAGCGGACTAGCGGGGGATACAGATACGCAGTATTTT. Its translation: CASSGLAGDTDTQYF.

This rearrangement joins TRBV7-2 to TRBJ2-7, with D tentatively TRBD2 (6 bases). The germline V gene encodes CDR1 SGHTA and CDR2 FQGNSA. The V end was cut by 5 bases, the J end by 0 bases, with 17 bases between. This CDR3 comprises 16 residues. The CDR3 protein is CASSTAPASASYEQYF. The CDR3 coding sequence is TGTGCCAGCAGCACCGCGCCGGCTAGCGCCTCCTACGAGCAGTACTTC.

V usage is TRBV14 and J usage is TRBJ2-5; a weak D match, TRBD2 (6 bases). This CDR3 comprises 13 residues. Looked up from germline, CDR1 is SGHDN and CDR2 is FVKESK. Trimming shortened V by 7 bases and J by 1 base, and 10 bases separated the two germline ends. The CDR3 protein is CASTGGRQETQYF. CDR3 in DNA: TGTGCCAGCACCGGGGGACGCCAAGAGACCCAGTACTTC.

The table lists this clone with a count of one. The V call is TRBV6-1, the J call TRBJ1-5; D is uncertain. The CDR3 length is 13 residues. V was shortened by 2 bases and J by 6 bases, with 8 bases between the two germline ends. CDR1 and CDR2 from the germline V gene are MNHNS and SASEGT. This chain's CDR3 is CASSEWARQPQHF. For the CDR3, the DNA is TGTGCCAGCAGTGAATGGGCACGTCAGCCCCAGCATTTT.

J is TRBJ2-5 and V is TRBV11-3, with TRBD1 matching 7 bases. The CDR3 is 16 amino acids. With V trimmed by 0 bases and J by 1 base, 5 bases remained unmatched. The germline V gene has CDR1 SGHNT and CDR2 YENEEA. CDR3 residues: CASSLDLPGGQETQYF. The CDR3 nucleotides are TGTGCCAGCAGCTTAGATCTGCCAGGGGGCCAAGAGACCCAGTACTTC.

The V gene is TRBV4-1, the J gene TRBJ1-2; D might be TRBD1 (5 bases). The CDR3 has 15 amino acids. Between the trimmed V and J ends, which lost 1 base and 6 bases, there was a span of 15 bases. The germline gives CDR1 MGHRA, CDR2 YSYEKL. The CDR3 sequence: CASSQGTPDWNGYTF. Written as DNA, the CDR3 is TGCGCCAGCAGCCAAGGGACACCGGATTGGAATGGCTACACCTTC.

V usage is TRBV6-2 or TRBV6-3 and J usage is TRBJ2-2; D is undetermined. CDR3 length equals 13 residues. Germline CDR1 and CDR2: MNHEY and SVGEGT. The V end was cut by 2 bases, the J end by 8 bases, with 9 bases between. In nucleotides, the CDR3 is TGTGCCAGCAGTTACGAACGGGTTGGGGAGCTGTTTTTT. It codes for CASSYERVGELFF.

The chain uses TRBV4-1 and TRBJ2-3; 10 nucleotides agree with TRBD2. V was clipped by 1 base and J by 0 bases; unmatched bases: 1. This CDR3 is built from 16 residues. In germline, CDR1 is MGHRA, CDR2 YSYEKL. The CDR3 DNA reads TGCGCCAGCAGCCAAGCAGCGGGGGGGAGCACAGATACGCAGTATTTT. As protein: CASSQAAGGSTDTQYF.

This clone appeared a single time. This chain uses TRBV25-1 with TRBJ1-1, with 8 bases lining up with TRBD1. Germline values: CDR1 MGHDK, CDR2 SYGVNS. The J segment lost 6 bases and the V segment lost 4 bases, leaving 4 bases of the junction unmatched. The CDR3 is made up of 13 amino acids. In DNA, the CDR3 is TGTGCCAGCAGTGCAGGGGGCATCGCTGAAGCTTTCTTT. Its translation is CASSAGGIAEAFF.

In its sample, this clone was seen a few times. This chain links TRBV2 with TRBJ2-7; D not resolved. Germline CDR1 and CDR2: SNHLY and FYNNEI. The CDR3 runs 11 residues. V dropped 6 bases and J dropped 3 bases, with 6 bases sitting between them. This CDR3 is CASRQSYEQYF. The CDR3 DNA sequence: TGTGCCAGCAGACAGAGCTACGAGCAGTACTTC.